These T cell receptor beta chains were read from a single sample in a study of T-cell reconstitution after alpha-beta-depleted transplantation in children. TCRdb passed the PCR reads through MiXCR, listing each CDR3 protein once. The sample shows about 58,000 distinct CDR3 sequences, about 40% of them seen only once. Specimen: PBMCs, mostly from graft donor cells, collected 360 days after TCRalphabeta/CD19-depleted stem cell transplant. The receptor set was obtained from a male patient younger than 18 who had a stem cell transplant for acute lymphoblastic leukemia, so the T cells may come from the graft donor. Each CDR3 is given with its conserved first and last residue. Fields, in order: clone size, J gene, D gene, V gene, CDR3 DNA, CDR3 protein. A D gene is named only where the DNA matches it firmly. Size is stated for part of the rows, as once, few or many counts, or as a class when the clone is expanded.

few TRBJ1-1 - TRBV10-1 TGCGCCAGCAGTGAGATGGGAATAGCAGCTTTCTTT CASSEMGIAAFF
- TRBJ2-1 TRBD2 TRBV5-6 TGTGCCAGCAGCCCCTCCCTGGCTAGCGGGAGGAGAGGGGGCTTCCGGGATGAGCAGTTCTTC CASSPSLASGRRGGFRDEQFF
few TRBJ1-2 TRBD1 TRBV20-1 TGCAGTGCTAGTGACTCCGGGACAGGGTATGACTATGGCTACACCTTC CSASDSGTGYDYGYTF
few TRBJ2-1 - TRBV5-1 TGCGCCAGCAGCGCCGGACGGCTCAATGAGCAGTTCTTC CASSAGRLNEQFF
- TRBJ2-3 TRBD2 TRBV11-2 TGTGCCAGCAGCTTAGAGTTAGCGGGGCAGTATTTT CASSLELAGQYF
- TRBJ2-1 TRBD1 TRBV5-8 TGTGCCAGCTGTTCTCGACAGGGGCCTTACAATGAGCAGTTCTTC CASCSRQGPYNEQFF
- TRBJ2-3 TRBD2 TRBV29-1 TGCAGCGTTGATTGGGAAGGGACTAGCGGCACAGATACGCAGTATTTT CSVDWEGTSGTDTQYF
- TRBJ1-1 - TRBV29-1 TGCAGCGTCGCTCAAATTGAAGCTTTCTTT CSVAQIEAFF
- TRBJ1-1 - TRBV29-1 TGCAGCATAGGGGAGGGAGACACTGAAGCTTTCTTT CSIGEGDTEAFF
few TRBJ2-3 - TRBV14 TGTGCCAGCAGCGCCCCCGAGGCCTGCACAGATACGCAGTATTTT CASSAPEACTDTQYF
- TRBJ2-1 - TRBV12-3/TRBV12-4 TGTGCCAGCGGGTCGCATGAGCAGTTCTTC CASGSHEQFF
- TRBJ2-1 TRBD2 TRBV18 TGTGCCAGCTCACCGGCGGGAGGAATCACTGAGCAGTTCTTC CASSPAGGITEQFF
once TRBJ2-7 TRBD2 TRBV10-2 TGCGCCAGCTCGGGACTAGGGATCTACGAGCAGTACTTC CASSGLGIYEQYF
- TRBJ2-7 - TRBV25-1 TGTGCCAGCAGCGGCCCGTTTTACGAGCAGTACTTC CASSGPFYEQYF
- TRBJ2-2 - TRBV7-6 TGTGCCAGCAGCTTAGGGCCGACAGGTGCCGGGGAGCTGTTTTTT CASSLGPTGAGELFF
- TRBJ2-7 - TRBV20-1 TGCAGTGCTGGCGGCCGGGGTTCCTACGAGCAGTACTTC CSAGGRGSYEQYF
- TRBJ2-7 TRBD2 TRBV5-1 TGCGCCAGCTCGCGCTCGCTAGCGGGAGGTGGGTACGAGCAGTACTTC CASSRSLAGGGYEQYF
- TRBJ1-2 TRBD1 TRBV6-1 TGTGCCAGCAGTGGACTAGGGACAGGCAAACCTTATGGCTACACCTTC CASSGLGTGKPYGYTF
few TRBJ1-1 - TRBV24-1 TGTGCCACCAGTGCGGCAGGCCTCAACACTGAAGCTTTCTTT CATSAAGLNTEAFF
- TRBJ1-3 - TRBV29-1 TGCAGCGTTGGCCCGGGACCTGGAAACACCATATATTTT CSVGPGPGNTIYF
- TRBJ2-7 TRBD1 TRBV29-1 TGCAGCGTTGAAGACCCGGACAGGGGAACTCGAACCTACGAGCAGTACTTC CSVEDPDRGTRTYEQYF
- TRBJ1-2 - TRBV7-9 TGTGCCAGCAGCTTAAGTGGCTACACCTTC CASSLSGYTF
few TRBJ1-3 - TRBV12-3/TRBV12-4 TGTGCCAGCAGTTTAGGACGGAAGTCTGGAAACACCATATATTTT CASSLGRKSGNTIYF
few TRBJ2-7 TRBD1 TRBV15 TGTGCCACCAGGACAGGGGGAAGCTCCTACGAGCAGTACTTC CATRTGGSSYEQYF
- TRBJ2-3 - TRBV7-9 TGTGCCAGCAGACTACTTTTGGGAGGCAACACAGATACGCAGTATTTT CASRLLLGGNTDTQYF
- TRBJ1-6 - TRBV6-2/TRBV6-3 TGTGCCAGCAGTTACGCCGGGACACAGAATTCACCCCTCCACTTT CASSYAGTQNSPLHF
- TRBJ2-7 - TRBV15 TGTGCCACCAGCACCGCTAGCTCCTACGAGCAGTACTTC CATSTASSYEQYF
- TRBJ2-6 TRBD2 TRBV24-1 TGTGCCACCAGTGAATCCGGACTAGCGGGAACCCCCTCTGGGGCCAACGTCCTGACTTTC CATSESGLAGTPSGANVLTF
- TRBJ2-7 - TRBV12-3/TRBV12-4 TGTGCCAGCCGATCGGGGCGGGGACCCTACGAGCAGTACTTC CASRSGRGPYEQYF
few TRBJ1-2 - TRBV7-9 TGTGCCAGCAGCTCCGCGCCCGGCAGAAGAGGCTATGGCTACACCTTC CASSSAPGRRGYGYTF
few TRBJ2-5 TRBD2 TRBV5-1 TGCGCCAGCAGCTCCGCTGGCGGGAGAGGGGAAGAGACCCAGTACTTC CASSSAGGRGEETQYF
many TRBJ2-5 TRBD2 TRBV12-3/TRBV12-4 TGTGCCAGCAGTCCCGGGGTAGCGGGGGGCCGTCAAGAGACCCAGTACTTC CASSPGVAGGRQETQYF
- TRBJ2-5 TRBD2 TRBV5-1 TGCGCCAGCAGCTTGTCGACTAGCGGGGGTCAAGAGACCCAGTACTTC CASSLSTSGGQETQYF
- TRBJ2-7 - TRBV5-5 TGTGCCAGCAGCTCTCCGGGCCGAGGGGGGTACGAGCAGTACTTC CASSSPGRGGYEQYF
- TRBJ2-1 - TRBV4-3 TGCGCCAGCAGCCAAGTCTGGGGACCGGTGGACGGGGTTTTGAGATATGAGCAGTTCTTC CASSQVWGPVDGVLRYEQFF
few TRBJ1-1 - TRBV5-6 TGTGCCAGCAGCTTGGGCGGGACACCGCATGAAGCTTTCTTT CASSLGGTPHEAFF
- TRBJ1-4 - TRBV4-3 TGCGCCAGCAGCCAAGCGGGGTCCGGCGGTGAAAAACTGTTTTTT CASSQAGSGGEKLFF
once TRBJ1-1 TRBD1 TRBV6-5 TGTGCCAGCAGTTACCAGGGGGGAACTGAAGCTTTCTTT CASSYQGGTEAFF
- TRBJ1-2 - TRBV20-1 TGCAGTGCTAGAGAGAGGGGGAATGTAGGCTACACCTTC CSARERGNVGYTF
- TRBJ2-7 - TRBV12-3/TRBV12-4 TGTGCCAGCAGTCAAAACACTTACGAGCAGTACTTC CASSQNTYEQYF
- TRBJ2-1 TRBD2 TRBV9 TGTGCCAGCAGCGTCTTAGCGGGAGGGCCCAGGAATGAGCAGTTCTTC CASSVLAGGPRNEQFF
- TRBJ1-2 - TRBV29-1 TGCAGCGTTCGGGGAGGAGGAGGCTATGGCTACACCTTC CSVRGGGGYGYTF
few TRBJ2-3 TRBD2 TRBV4-3 TGCGCCAGCAGCCCGGGACTAGCGGCAGATACGCAGTATTTT CASSPGLAADTQYF
- TRBJ2-1 - TRBV7-2 TGTGCCAGCAGCTTAGGGAACTTTCGGGCACACTTGAATGAGCAGTTCTTC CASSLGNFRAHLNEQFF
- TRBJ2-2 TRBD2 TRBV11-1 TGTGCCAGCAGGCCTTCTGGACTAGCGGGAGACCCGAACACCGGGGAGCTGTTTTTT CASRPSGLAGDPNTGELFF
- TRBJ2-1 - TRBV12-3/TRBV12-4 TGTGCCAGCAGTTTGGGACTCGCCGGGGCTGAGCAGTTCTTC CASSLGLAGAEQFF
- TRBJ2-7 TRBD2 TRBV6-2/TRBV6-3 TGTGCCAGCAGTCCCTTAGCGGGAGGTTACTACGAGCAGTACTTC CASSPLAGGYYEQYF
- TRBJ2-3 TRBD2 TRBV29-1 TGCAGCGTTCCCCTCGGGAGGGATACGCAGTATTTT CSVPLGRDTQYF
- TRBJ2-3 TRBD2 TRBV28 TGTGCCAGCAGTTTGAGCGGGAGCTCAGATACGCAGTATTTT CASSLSGSSDTQYF
- TRBJ2-1 TRBD2 TRBV7-3 TGTGCCAGCAGCTTTAGCGGGATTACCTACAATGAGCAGTTCTTC CASSFSGITYNEQFF
- TRBJ2-2 TRBD1 TRBV27 TGTGCCAGCGGCAGACAGGGCCCGAACACCGGGGAGCTGTTTTTT CASGRQGPNTGELFF
- TRBJ2-1 TRBD2 TRBV29-1 TGCAGCCCCCAAAGCCTAGCGGGGGATGAGCAGTTCTTC CSPQSLAGDEQFF
few TRBJ1-1 TRBD1 TRBV7-9 TGTGCCAGCAGCTCGGGACAGTTCGCGAACACTGAAGCTTTCTTT CASSSGQFANTEAFF
- TRBJ2-7 - TRBV12-3/TRBV12-4 TGTGCCAGCAGTTTTATGGCGCTCGAGCAGTACTTC CASSFMALEQYF